The clone carrying this T cell receptor beta chain was seen more than once but under ten times. Its antigen is as yet unknown. The data are from a study of cytomegalovirus exposure and HLA in healthy donors. Study-level findings and limits: The later analysis indicated that the majority of CMV-associated TCR beta chains appeared HLA-restricted. The authors later found TCR association rates varying by HLA locus, with DRB1 most and HLA-C fewest. Specificity of three CMV-associated chains for CMV antigens was verified in vitro. Previous analysis showed most TCR beta V segments were productive about 87% or about 30% of the time.

Germline V gene lookup returns CDR1 LNHDA and CDR2 SQIVND (reference sequence). V dropped 7 bases and J dropped 4; count of bases not matched to a gene: 9. This CDR3 region has 14 residues. The primer mix had 60 Vbeta and 13 Jbeta primers. Produced via immunoSEQ multiplex PCR; TCRdb's table is partial and in-frame only. In the table there are some 120,000 clones, 80% of which are singletons. The TCR comes from a male donor in good health and CMV-seronegative. The chain is built from TRBV19 and TRBJ1-1, with 7 bases lining up with TRBD1. The sequencing input was PBMCs. The CDR3 DNA follows: TGTGCCAGTAATCGAGGGGGCGCTTTCACTGAAGCTTTCTTT. This gives the protein CASNRGGAFTEAFF.